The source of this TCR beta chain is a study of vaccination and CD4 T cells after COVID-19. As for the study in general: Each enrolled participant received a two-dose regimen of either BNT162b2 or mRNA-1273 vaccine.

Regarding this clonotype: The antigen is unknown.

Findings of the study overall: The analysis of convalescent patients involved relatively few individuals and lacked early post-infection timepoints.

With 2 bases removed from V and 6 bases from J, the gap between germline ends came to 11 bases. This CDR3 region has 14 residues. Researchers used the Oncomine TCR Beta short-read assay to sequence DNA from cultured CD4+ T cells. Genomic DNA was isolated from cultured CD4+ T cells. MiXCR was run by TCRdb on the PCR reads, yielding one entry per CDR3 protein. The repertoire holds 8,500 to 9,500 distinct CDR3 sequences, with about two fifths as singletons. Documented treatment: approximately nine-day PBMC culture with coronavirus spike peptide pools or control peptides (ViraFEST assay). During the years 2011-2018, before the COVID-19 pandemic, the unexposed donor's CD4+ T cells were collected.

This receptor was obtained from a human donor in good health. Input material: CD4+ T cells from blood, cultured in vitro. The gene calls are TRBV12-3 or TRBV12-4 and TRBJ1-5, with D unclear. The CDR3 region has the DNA TGTGCCAGCAGTTTACAGGAGGGCAGTCAGCCCCAGCATTTT. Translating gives CASSLQEGSQPQHF.